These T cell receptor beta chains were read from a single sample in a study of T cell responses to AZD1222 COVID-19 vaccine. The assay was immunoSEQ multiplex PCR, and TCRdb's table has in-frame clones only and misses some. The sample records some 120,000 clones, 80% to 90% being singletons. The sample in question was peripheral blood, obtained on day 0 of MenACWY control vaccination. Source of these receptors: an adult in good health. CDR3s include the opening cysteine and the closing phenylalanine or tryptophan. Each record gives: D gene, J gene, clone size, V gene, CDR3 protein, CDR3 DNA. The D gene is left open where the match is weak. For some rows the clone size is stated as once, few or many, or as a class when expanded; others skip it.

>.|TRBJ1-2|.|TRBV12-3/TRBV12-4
CASSPDTGGYTF
TGTGCCAGCAGTCCTGACACCGGTGGCTACACCTTC
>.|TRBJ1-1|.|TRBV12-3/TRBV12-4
CASSFPHAEAFF
TGTGCCAGCAGTTTCCCCCATGCCGAAGCTTTCTTT
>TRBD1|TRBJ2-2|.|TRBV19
CASHRGNTGELFF
TGTGCCAGCCACAGGGGGAACACCGGGGAGCTGTTTTTT
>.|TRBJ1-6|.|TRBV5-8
CASSLPGLSSPLHF
TGTGCCAGCAGCTTGCCGGGGTTGAGTTCACCCCTCCACTTT
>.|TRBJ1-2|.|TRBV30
CAWMLDSYGYTF
TGTGCCTGGATGCTGGACAGCTATGGCTACACCTTC
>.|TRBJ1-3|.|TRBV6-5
CASSYGQLNSGNTIYF
TGTGCCAGCAGTTACGGGCAACTCAACTCTGGAAACACCATATATTTT
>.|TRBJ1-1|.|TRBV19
CASSTPGTKMNTEAFF
TGTGCCAGTAGTACCCCCGGGACAAAAATGAACACTGAAGCTTTCTTT
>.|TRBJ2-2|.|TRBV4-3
CASSHLPTAGELFF
TGCGCCAGCAGCCATCTTCCTACAGCCGGGGAGCTGTTTTTT
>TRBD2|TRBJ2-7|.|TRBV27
CASSRGLGYEQYF
TGTGCCAGCAGCAGGGGACTAGGCTACGAGCAGTACTTC
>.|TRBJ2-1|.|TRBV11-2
CASSLLGVRDEQFF
TGTGCCAGCAGCTTATTGGGGGTCAGGGATGAGCAGTTCTTC
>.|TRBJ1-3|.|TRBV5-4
CASSRGDISGNTIYF
TGTGCCAGCAGCCGTGGGGACATCTCTGGAAACACCATATATTTT
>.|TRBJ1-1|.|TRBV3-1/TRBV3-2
CASSQGQRGAFF
TGTGCCAGCAGCCAAGGACAGAGAGGAGCTTTCTTT
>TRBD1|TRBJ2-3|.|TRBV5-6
CASSTEGQRTDTQYF
TGTGCCAGCAGCACCGAGGGACAGCGCACAGATACGCAGTATTTT
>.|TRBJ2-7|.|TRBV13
CASSTRGYEQYF
TGTGCCAGCAGTACTAGGGGCTACGAGCAGTACTTC
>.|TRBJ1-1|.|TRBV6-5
CASSYRTSHFF
TGTGCCAGCAGTTACAGGACCTCCCACTTCTTT
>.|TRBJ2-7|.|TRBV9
CASSDGGVSYEQYF
TGTGCCAGCAGCGACGGAGGGGTCAGCTACGAGCAGTACTTC
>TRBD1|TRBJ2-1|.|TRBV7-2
CASSLPPGQLYNEQFF
TGTGCCAGCAGCTTACCCCCGGGACAGCTCTACAATGAGCAGTTCTTC
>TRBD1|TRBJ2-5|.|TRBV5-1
CPTGEYQETQYF
TGCCCGACAGGGGAGTACCAAGAGACCCAGTACTTC
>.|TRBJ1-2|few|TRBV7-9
CASSLGAGRNYGYTF
TGTGCCAGCAGCTTAGGTGCAGGGAGGAACTATGGCTACACCTTC
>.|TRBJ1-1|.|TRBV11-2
CASSLDPGPNTEAFF
TGTGCCAGCAGCTTAGACCCCGGGCCGAACACTGAAGCTTTCTTT
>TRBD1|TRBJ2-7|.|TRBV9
CASSPRDRGVTSREQYF
TGTGCCAGCAGCCCTCGGGACAGGGGCGTCACTTCCCGCGAGCAGTACTTC
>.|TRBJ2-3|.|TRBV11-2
CASSLGQSTDTQYF
TGTGCCAGCAGCTTAGGACAGAGCACAGATACGCAGTATTTT
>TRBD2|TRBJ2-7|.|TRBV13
CASSLEAGGPSYEQYF
TGTGCCAGCAGCTTAGAGGCGGGAGGGCCCTCCTACGAGCAGTACTTC
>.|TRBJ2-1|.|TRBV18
CASSPPLNEQFF
TGTGCCAGCTCACCACCGCTAAATGAGCAGTTCTTC
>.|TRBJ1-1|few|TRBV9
CASSPAGGLGTEAFF
TGTGCCAGCAGCCCAGCTGGGGGGCTAGGAACTGAAGCTTTCTTT
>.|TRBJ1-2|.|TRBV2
CASSSIALWGYTF
TGTGCCAGCAGTTCAATCGCTCTATGGGGCTACACCTTC